The present TCR beta chain was sequenced within a study of CD8 T cells in Susac syndrome. RNA was extracted with the RNeasy kit, and a quantity of roughly 0.5 to 1 ug was reverse transcribed using random hexamers. TCRdb ran MiXCR on the immunoSEQ multiplex PCR reads and lists one entry per CDR3 protein. The sample has 50,000 or so distinct CDR3 sequences, 93% seen once. The germline gives CDR1 SGDLS, CDR2 YYNGEE. Trimming shortened V by 4 bases and J by 4 bases, and 20 bases separated the two germline ends. The CDR3 is made up of 16 amino acids. The chain combines TRBV9 with TRBJ1-1; weak D call: TRBD1 (5 bases). The sequencing input was CD8+ T cells from PBMCs. The TCR sequence derives from a human donor with multiple sclerosis. CDR3 amino acids: CASSSTMGRGGTEAFF. In DNA, the CDR3 is TGTGCCAGCAGCTCCACGATGGGACGGGGGGGCACTGAAGCTTTCTTT.